This TCR beta chain was sequenced in a study of circulating CD8 cells and anti-PD-1 response in melanoma. Study-level points and caveats: Under 8% of TRB clonotypes were shared between subsets at M1. PD-1 and DPOS subsets showed similar, higher clonality than DNEG.

This clonotype has more than one count but fewer than ten. The antigen remains undetermined. TCR libraries were prepared from roughly 14 ng of total RNA with the QIAseq Immune Repertoire TCR panel. TCRdb itself ran the reads through MiXCR, one entry per CDR3 protein. Among roughly 870 distinct CDR3 sequences listed, 7.5% to 8.5% were seen once. Four subsets defined by PD-1 and/or TIGIT were sorted from live CD3+CD8+TCRalphabeta+ cells. This TCR was recovered from a human donor with melanoma. This specimen consisted of CD8+ T cells from PBMCs, obtained at baseline or after one month of anti-PD-1 therapy (not recorded which).

The CDR3 region has the DNA TGTGCCAGCAGTTTAGCGAGGACAGGGGGCTGGGAGCAGTACTTC. Its protein is CASSLARTGGWEQYF. This chain links TRBV28 with TRBJ2-7; TRBD1 matches 11 bases. CDR3 length: 15 residues. CDR1 MDHEN and CDR2 SYDVKM come from the germline V gene. With 2 bases clipped from V and 7 bases from J, the junction kept 7 bases outside the gene matches.